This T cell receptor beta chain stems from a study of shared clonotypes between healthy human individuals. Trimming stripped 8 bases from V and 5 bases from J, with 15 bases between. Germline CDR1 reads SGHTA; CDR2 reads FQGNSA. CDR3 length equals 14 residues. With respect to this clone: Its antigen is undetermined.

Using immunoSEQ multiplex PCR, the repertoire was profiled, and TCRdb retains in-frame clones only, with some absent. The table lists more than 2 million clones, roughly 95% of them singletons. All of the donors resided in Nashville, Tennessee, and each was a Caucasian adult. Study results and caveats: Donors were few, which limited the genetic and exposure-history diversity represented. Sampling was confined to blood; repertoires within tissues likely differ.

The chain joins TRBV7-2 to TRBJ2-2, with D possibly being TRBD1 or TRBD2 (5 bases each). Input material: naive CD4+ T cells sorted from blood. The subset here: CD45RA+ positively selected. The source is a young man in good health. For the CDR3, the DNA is TGTGCCAGCTCCGAGGGGAGCAAAACCGGGGAGCTGTTTTTT. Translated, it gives CASSEGSKTGELFF.